Below, 17 T cell receptor beta chains from the same sample are listed, as sequenced in a study of beta chain features in type 1 diabetes. Study-wide results and caveats: Significant though moderate, a shortening of TCRB CDR3s appeared in all four CD4+ subsets of Type 1 diabetes patients.

Their antigens remain unidentified. Every bit of the isolated RNA underwent reverse transcription, so sequencing read expressed TCRB transcripts. TCRdb keeps only in-frame clones here, not all; method: immunoSEQ multiplex PCR. The sample yields around 650,000 clones, 9.5% to 15% seen once. The sequenced sample was naive CD4+ T cells from blood. The origin of the receptors is a young man with type 1 diabetes.

A word on this clone: The same CDR3 is also encoded by other DNA sequences in this sample. The chain employs TRBV2 and TRBJ2-7; 9 nucleotides align to TRBD1. The CDR3 is 14 residues long. J gave up 1 base and V 5 bases, and 3 bases lay outside the gene matches. Germline CDR1 is SNHLY and CDR2 is FYNNEI. Here the CDR3 DNA reads TGTGCCAGCAGTCCCGGGACAGGGTCCTACGAGCAGTACTTC. Translated: CASSPGTGSYEQYF.

This clone was observed a few times. This chain connects TRBV5-6 to TRBJ2-5, with D possibly being TRBD2 (5 bases). Germline CDR1 reads SGHDT; CDR2 reads YYEEEE. This CDR3 comprises 15 residues. V dropped 2 bases and J dropped 9 bases, with 20 bases sitting between them. The CDR3 here is CASSLTSAGPRAQYF. The CDR3 DNA reads as TGTGCCAGCAGCTTAACGTCGGCAGGCCCGAGGGCCCAGTACTTC.

The chain links TRBV18 to TRBJ2-4, with D maybe TRBD1 (5 bases). The V end was cut by 6 bases, the J end by 1 base, with 10 bases between. The germline gives CDR1 KGHSH, CDR2 LQKENI. The CDR3 sequence is 14 residues long. CDR3 bases: TGTGCCAGCTCGGAGACAGTTGCCAAAAACATTCAGTACTTC. This encodes CASSETVAKNIQYF.

This clone showed up just a few times. This chain links TRBV7-9 with TRBJ2-1; perhaps TRBD1 as D (6 bases). Looked up from germline, CDR1 is SEHNR and CDR2 is FQNEAQ (reference sequence). V lost 6 bases and J 4 bases, leaving 10 bases between the germline ends. CDR3 length equals 13 residues. Here the CDR3 DNA reads TGTGCCAGCAGAAAGGACAGATACAATGAGCAGTTCTTC. Its translation: CASRKDRYNEQFF.

V is TRBV6-5 and J is TRBJ1-6; TRBD1 matches at 8 bases. V shed 8 bases, J shed 7 bases, and the junction held 4 bases outside the gene matches. The CDR3 consists of 13 residues. CDR1 is MNHEY and CDR2 is SVGAGI in the germline V gene. In DNA form, the CDR3 reads TGTGCCAGCTCGGGACAGGAGAATTCACCCCTCCACTTT. Amino acid sequence: CASSGQENSPLHF.

This clone was seen a handful of times. The chain recombines TRBV23-1 with TRBJ2-2; D remains ambiguous. TRBV23-1 qualifies as an ORF whose function is uncertain. The CDR3 consists of 11 residues. V lost 7 bases and J lost 4, with 4 bases in between. The CDR3 is CASTATGELFF. The CDR3 DNA reads as TGCGCCAGCACCGCCACCGGGGAGCTGTTTTTT.

V and J are TRBV6-5 and TRBJ2-2, with 7 nucleotides matching TRBD1. This CDR3 is 13 amino acids long. Trimming took 4 bases from V and 7 from J; bases not matched to a gene: 3. Per germline, CDR1 MNHEY and CDR2 SVGAGI. The CDR3 here is CASSSRDSGELFF. The CDR3 DNA is TGTGCCAGCAGTTCCCGGGACAGCGGGGAGCTGTTTTTT.

This clone was observed a few times. The genes are TRBV9 and TRBJ1-1; 8 bases fit TRBD1. Germline V gives CDR1 SGDLS, CDR2 YYNGEE. V lost 0 bases, J lost 3 bases, and 16 bases stayed unmatched. The CDR3 sequence is 19 residues long. The CDR3 DNA follows: TGTGCCAGCAGCGTAGGGGGCAGGGGGCATGCAGTGAGGGACACTGAAGCTTTCTTT. This gives the protein CASSVGGRGHAVRDTEAFF.

In this sample, this clone turned up a few times. The genes are TRBV29-1 and TRBJ2-1; D possibly corresponds to TRBD1 (5 bases). The CDR3 covers 13 residues. Germline-derived CDR1 and CDR2 are SQVTM and ANQGSEA. Trimming removed 2 bases from V and 7 bases from J, with 12 bases in between. Here the CDR3 reads CSVELGAWNEQFF. The DNA for the CDR3 is TGCAGCGTTGAACTAGGGGCGTGGAATGAGCAGTTCTTC.

The chain has TRBV18 and TRBJ1-2; perhaps TRBD1 as D (5 bases). V dropped 1 base and J dropped 0 bases, with 6 bases sitting between them. Germline CDR1 is KGHSH and CDR2 is LQKENI. The CDR3 is 14 residues long. The CDR3 is CASSPLGANYGYTF. As DNA, the CDR3 is TGTGCCAGCTCACCACTGGGGGCTAACTATGGCTACACCTTC.

The rearrangement uses TRBV7-2 and TRBJ2-7, with TRBD1 identical over 7 bases. Germline-derived CDR1 and CDR2 are SGHTA and FQGNSA. This CDR3 contains 13 residues. Losses at the gene ends were 6 bases for V and 3 bases for J; bases not matched to a gene: 5. CDR3 amino acids: CASRGQVVYEQYF. CDR3 coding DNA: TGTGCCAGCAGAGGACAGGTGGTCTACGAGCAGTACTTC.

This chain uses TRBV7-2 with TRBJ2-5; no clear D. Per the germline V gene, CDR1 is SGHTA and CDR2 is FQGNSA. This CDR3 contains 13 residues. Trimming pared 2 bases from V and 4 bases from J, leaving 8 bases between. The CDR3 is CASSLLDLETQYF. Here the CDR3 DNA reads TGTGCCAGCAGCTTATTAGACTTAGAGACCCAGTACTTC.

The J gene is TRBJ1-5, the V gene TRBV7-9, with a possible D match to TRBD1 (6 bases). The germline V gene encodes CDR1 SEHNR and CDR2 FQNEAQ (reference sequence). This CDR3 has 15 amino acids. V shed 1 base and J shed 7 bases, with 14 bases lying between them. The DNA for the CDR3 is TGTGCCAGCAGCTTAGAGAGTGGGGGCTGGCAGCCCCAGCATTTT. This encodes CASSLESGGWQPQHF.

This clone was seen a few times. J is TRBJ2-7 and V is TRBV2; D is undetermined. Germline V CDR1 and CDR2: SNHLY, FYNNEI. V gave up 2 bases and J gave up 4 bases, with 6 bases separating them. This CDR3 contains 12 residues. As DNA, the CDR3 is TGTGCCAGCAGTGAATCCGGGTACGAGCAGTACTTC. Translated: CASSESGYEQYF.

The chain recombines TRBV5-6 with TRBJ2-7; 7 nucleotides match TRBD1. The V gene's germline CDR1 is SGHDT and CDR2 YYEEEE. The CDR3 covers 15 residues. V shed 0 bases and J 1 base; nucleotides not matched to a gene: 4. CDR3 amino acids: CASSLAQGVSYEQYF. CDR3 bases: TGTGCCAGCAGCTTGGCTCAGGGGGTTTCCTACGAGCAGTACTTC. Based on the CDR3 plus reference TRBV5-6 and TRBJ2-7, the full variable domain is DAGVTQSPTHLIKTRGQQVTLRCSPKSGHDTVSWYQQALGQGPQFIFQYYEEEERQRGNFPDRFSGHQFPNYSSELNVNALLLGDSALYLCASSLAQGVSYEQYFGPGTRLTVT.

On this clone: Other nucleotide sequences from this sample produce the same CDR3. The V and J genes are TRBV18 and TRBJ2-1, with no clear D. Trimming took 3 bases from V and 2 from J, leaving 5 bases between them. The germline V gene encodes CDR1 KGHSH and CDR2 LQKENI. The length of the CDR3 is 13 residues. CDR3 loop: CASSPGTYNEQFF. The CDR3 DNA reads TGTGCCAGCTCACCGGGGACCTACAATGAGCAGTTCTTC. Complete variable domain (other parts from reference TRBV18 and TRBJ2-1): NAGVMQNPRHLVRRRGQEARLRCSPMKGHSHVYWYRQLPEEGLKFMVYLQKENIIDESGMPKERFSAEFPKEGPSILRIQQVVRGDSAAYFCASSPGTYNEQFFGPGTRLTVL.

In this sample, this clone turned up a few times. The chain is built from TRBV9 and TRBJ2-7; 7 positions match TRBD1. Trimming cost V 4 bases and J 0 bases; bases outside gene matches: 7. The V gene's germline CDR1 is SGDLS and CDR2 YYNGEE. The CDR3 totals 15 residues. The CDR3 region is CASSPRDSTSYEQYF. For the CDR3, the DNA is TGTGCCAGCAGCCCCCGGGACAGCACCTCCTACGAGCAGTACTTC.